This TCR beta chain was obtained from a study of radiotherapy plus CTLA-4 blockade in lung cancer. Study-level results: Clones derived from tumor TCRs expanded in blood after radiotherapy plus ipilimumab.

Trimming removed 4 bases from V and 0 bases from J, with 11 bases in between. The CDR3 is made up of 15 amino acids. Germline lookup yields CDR1 SGHDT and CDR2 YYEEEE. Sequenced by immunoSEQ multiplex PCR; TCRdb stores in-frame clones only, minus some. The data hold 100,000 to 150,000 clones, with 75% to 90% observed a single time. Points on this clone: What it recognizes is unknown.

Sample: peripheral blood, taken from a patient treated with radiotherapy plus ipilimumab. The receptor comes from a human donor with non-small cell lung cancer that progressed on radiotherapy plus ipilimumab. This chain connects TRBV5-6 to TRBJ2-4; D uncertain. The DNA of the CDR3 is TGTGCCAGCAGCATCGCTCTCCTAGCCAAAAACATTCAGTACTTC. This codes for CASSIALLAKNIQYF.